This TCR beta chain emerged from a study of T cell responses to AZD1222 COVID-19 vaccine (dated by TCRdb to the early 2020s). Study-level background: AZD1222 recipients whose second dose came at about 4 weeks and those whose second dose came at about 12 weeks were combined into one group, since spike-specific TCR depth and breadth did not differ between the two schedules. Enrollment into the trials was organized by age into subgroups of 18-55, 56-69 and 70-plus years, and those subgroups contained roughly 160, 29 and 62 TCR-sequenced participants, respectively. TCR sequencing was performed for 230 to 250 trial participants, of whom around 210 were given two doses of AZD1222 and some 25 were given two doses of MenACWY control vaccine. Paper-wide results and their limitations: The 56-69-year group was small, and its depth increase did not reach significance, likely because of low power. After two AZD1222 doses, both the breadth and the depth of spike-specific TCRs were significantly higher than at day 0 and than in MenACWY recipients. Only five to seven AZD1222 recipients were SARS-CoV-2 seropositive at baseline, limiting conclusions about previously exposed vaccinees. CD4 TCRs associated with the vaccine covered the entire spike protein, and the dominant responses were in regions 160-218 and 743-854. Because no day 14 peak-response samples were available, the repertoires could be characterized only after the peak T cell response. Most participants were white British and females outnumbered males, and the authors suggested that clonal diversity may have been underestimated. Nearly half of unique spike-specific TCRs reportedly recognized epitopes outside regions mutated in the B.1.351 and B.1.1.7 variants.

In the paper's terms, the time point label means: baseline before first vaccination. Vaccinee samples were obtained from the UK trials COV001 and COV002, which included a single-blind randomized controlled phase 2/3 trial of AZD1222 (ChAdOx1 nCoV-19) in healthy adults. For TCRbeta chain sequencing, PBMC samples from trial participants were taken at day 0 and at day 28 after the second dose. Of note for this clone: The specificity of this receptor is unknown. Base-call qualities are not available, and no considerably larger clone is one nucleotide away.

The CDR3 regions of human TCRbeta chains were analyzed by immunosequencing. The published analysis was carried out like this. Repertoire TCRs were checked for matches against a reference library of SARS-CoV-2-specific TCRs that had been generated using the MIRA antigen-specificity platform. Breadth meant the fraction of unique TCRs that were SARS-CoV-2-associated, whereas depth meant the fraction of total T cells that were SARS-CoV-2-associated. Using the MIRA data, every spike-specific TCR was mapped to the spike region that the TCR reacted to and assigned to either a CD4 or a CD8 class. Log10-transformed breadth and depth values were compared by one-way ANOVA with Sidak's multiple comparisons tests. The table comes from immuneACCESS by way of TCRdb, which keeps in-frame sequences with V and J called. Part of the clones is missing from these tables; in studies checked, under half for an unresolved V gene and the rest for unknown reasons. The DNA gave D and trimming, while V, J and clone size come from that table. In this sample the table shows 130,000 to 150,000 clones, about 91% of which occur a single time. Jointly, the top ten make up approximately 15% of the sample.

Here V drops 6 bases and J drops 6 bases, and the junction holds 3 bases not matched to any gene. CDR1 ENHRY and CDR2 SYGVKD are derived from the germline V gene. The CDR3 covers 13 residues, taking in both the cysteine and the phenylalanine. Solely the CDR3 DNA is kept, with 39 bases framed from the first base. The rearranged segments are TRBV10-3 and TRBJ1-2; TRBD1 agrees with 11 junctional bases. The TCR comes from an adult in good health. Sequenced here: peripheral blood, sampled on day 0 of AZD1222 vaccination. The CDR3 protein sequence reads: CAIRGGQGDGYTF. At the DNA level, the sequence is TGTGCCATCAGGGGGGGACAGGGGGATGGCTACACCTTC.